This T cell receptor (beta chain) was observed in a study of control samples from healthy donors and cancer patients (TCRdb year 2020). Points on this clone: The antigen it binds to is not known. No base qualities exist here, and no much larger clone lies one base off it.

The method behind the library was the immunoSEQ multiplex PCR assay. TCRdb holds this immuneACCESS table with in-frame rearrangements only. Some clones are missing; in checked studies, unresolved V genes explain under half, and the rest has no known cause. The sample records 150,000 to 200,000 clones, 80% to 90% of which are singletons. The top ten constitute 1.5% to 2% of the sample. Trimming removed 0 bases from V and 7 bases from J, leaving 16 bases between the germline ends. The CDR3, cysteine through phenylalanine, is 17 amino acids long. Just CDR3 DNA is preserved here, 51 bases in frame from base 1. From a lookup of the germline V gene, CDR1 and CDR2 are MGHRA and YSYEKL.

The rearrangement joined TRBV4-1 to TRBJ1-6; too little of a D gene remains to name it. Sequencing was done on a sample of blood. The sequence derives from a man in his late teens or twenties in good health. The CDR3 region has the sequence CASSQDLPTARNSPLHF. The nucleotide sequence reads as follows: TGCGCCAGCAGCCAAGATCTTCCTACGGCCCGGAATTCACCCCTCCACTTT.